This record concerns one T cell receptor (beta chain) sequence. Its target is not known. The data originate from a study of cytomegalovirus exposure and HLA in healthy donors. Study-wide points: Published work reported that the classifier diagnosed cytomegalovirus status with high specificity and sensitivity.

PCR employed 60 Vbeta and 13 Jbeta primers. The repertoire was sequenced with immunoSEQ multiplex PCR; TCRdb's copy has only in-frame clones and lacks some. The sample consists of about 200,000 clones, roughly three quarters of them appearing once. The V gene's germline CDR1 is LNHDA and CDR2 SQIVND (reference sequence). Trimming shortened V by 5 bases and J by 5 bases, and 18 bases separated the two germline ends. The length of the CDR3 is 15 residues. The sample consisted of PBMCs. The chain links TRBV19 to TRBJ1-1; TRBD1 might be the D (5 bases). The receptor was derived from a man aged 50-59 years in good health and CMV-seronegative. The DNA for the CDR3 is TGTGCCAGTAGTTCCCGACAGAATCGTGATACTGAAGCTTTCTTT. Its translation is CASSSRQNRDTEAFF.